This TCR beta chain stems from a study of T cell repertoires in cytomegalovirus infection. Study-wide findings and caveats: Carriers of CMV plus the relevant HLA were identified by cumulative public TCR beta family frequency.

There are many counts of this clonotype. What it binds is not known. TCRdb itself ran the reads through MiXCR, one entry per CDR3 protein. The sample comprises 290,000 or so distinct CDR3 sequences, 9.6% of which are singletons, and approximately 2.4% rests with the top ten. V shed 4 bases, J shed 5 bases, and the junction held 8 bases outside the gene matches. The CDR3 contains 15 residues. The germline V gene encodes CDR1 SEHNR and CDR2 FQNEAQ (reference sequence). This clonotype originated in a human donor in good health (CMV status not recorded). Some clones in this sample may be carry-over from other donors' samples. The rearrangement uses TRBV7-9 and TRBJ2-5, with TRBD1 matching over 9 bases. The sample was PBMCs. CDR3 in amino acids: CASSSGTGIWETQYF. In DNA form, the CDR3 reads TGTGCCAGCAGCTCGGGGACAGGGATTTGGGAGACCCAGTACTTC.